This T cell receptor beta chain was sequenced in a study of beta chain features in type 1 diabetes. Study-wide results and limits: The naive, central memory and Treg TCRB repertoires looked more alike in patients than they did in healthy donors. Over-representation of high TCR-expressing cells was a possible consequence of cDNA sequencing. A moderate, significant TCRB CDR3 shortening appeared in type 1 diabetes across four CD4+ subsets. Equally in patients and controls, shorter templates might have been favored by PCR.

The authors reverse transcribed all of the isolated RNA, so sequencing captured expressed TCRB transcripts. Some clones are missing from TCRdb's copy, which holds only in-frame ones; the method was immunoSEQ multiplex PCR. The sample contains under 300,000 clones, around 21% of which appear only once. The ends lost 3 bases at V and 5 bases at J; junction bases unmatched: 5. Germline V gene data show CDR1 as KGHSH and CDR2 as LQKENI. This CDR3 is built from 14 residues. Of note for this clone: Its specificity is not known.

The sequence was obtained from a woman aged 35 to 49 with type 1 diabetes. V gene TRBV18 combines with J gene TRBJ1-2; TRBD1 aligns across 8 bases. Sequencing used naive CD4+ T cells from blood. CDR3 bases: TGTGCCAGCTCACCGGACAGGGATAATTATGGCTACACCTTC. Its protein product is CASSPDRDNYGYTF.